This TCR beta chain was observed in a study of a mutant IDH1 vaccine in newly diagnosed glioma. Overall study context: Mean patient age was approximately 40 years; about 60% were male and around 40% female.

Turning to this clone: Its antigen is unknown.

V lost 5 bases and J lost 8, with 10 bases in between. Per the germline V gene, CDR1 is MNHNS and CDR2 is SASEGT. The CDR3 loop spans 12 amino acids. Overall study findings and caveats: The authors found pseudoprogression apparently unrelated to changes in top peripheral T cell clonotypes. Vaccine-induced immune responses occurred in under 95% of patients.

Time point in this sample: baseline, week 1 (first vaccination visit). Treatment defined: pre-vaccination baseline after standard-of-care therapy. Some clones are missing from TCRdb's copy, which holds only in-frame ones; the method was immunoSEQ multiplex PCR. Among some 22,000 clones listed, about nine tenths were seen once. The material was PBMCs, obtained from a glioma patient treated with radiotherapy, temozolomide or both. This TCR derives from a man younger than 40 with glioma. This sequence joins TRBV6-1 and TRBJ1-3; possibly TRBD1 for D (6 bases). CDR3 sequence (DNA): TGTGCCAGCAGTTATTACAGGGACACCATATATTTT. Residues: CASSYYRDTIYF.